The T cell receptor (beta chain) described here comes from a study of blood T cell repertoires in COVID-19 (dated by TCRdb to 2020 to 2021). About the study as a whole: Samples covering the acute and convalescent phases of COVID-19 were provided by collaborators in the United States, Italy and Spain. The prospective study material was composed of cDNA or gDNA derived from T cells, B-cell-depleted T cells, or PBMCs. Sample metadata almost always included a de-identified subject ID, COVID-19 status, age in years and sex. Deeply sampled blood TCRbeta repertoires from subjects exposed to, actively infected with, or recovered from COVID-19 were included in the dataset. The samples were drawn from two sources: the first 160 participants of the ongoing ImmuneRACE study, and over 950 subjects contributed by 6 global collaborators. HLA class I and class II types, where available, came from metadata supplied by the sample provider rather than from assay-based typing. The repertoires were released in a freely available public database meant as a resource for research on the immune response to SARS-CoV-2.

Per the germline V gene (reference sequence), LNHDA is the CDR1 and SQIVND is the CDR2. Its CDR3 holds 14 amino acids, cysteine through phenylalanine. The CDR3 DNA has 42 bases and is translated from base 1. The junction carries 14 bases between V and J, which are trimmed by 5 bases and 6 bases respectively. What the research found in general, with its limitations: How much clinical and demographic metadata was included differed by source and by participant, and the metadata was provided uncurated.

As regards this clone: Its antigen is currently not known. One base away there is no much larger clone; base qualities are not given.

TCRbeta CDR3 regions were amplified from genomic DNA using the immunoSEQ Assay, a bias-controlled multiplex PCR. The published analysis was carried out like this. Nucleated cell counts per sample were estimated from amplification of reference gene primers within the assay. To quantify the absolute abundance of each unique TCRbeta CDR3 rearrangement, sequence reads were collapsed and filtered. Productive Simpson clonality was computed per sample as the square root of Simpson's diversity index over productive rearrangements. TCRdb limited this immuneACCESS table to in-frame rearrangements with V and J called. A share of clones is missing; checked studies link under half to unresolved V genes, and the rest is unexplained. V and J calls and clone size are copied from that table; D and trimming were computed from the DNA. This sample gives 200,000 to 250,000 clones in total; around 88% of them show up just once. The top ten clonotypes cover approximately 2.1% of the sample.

Participants in the prospective study were aged roughly 18 to 100 years, lived in over 20 United States geographic areas, and enrolled through a virtual design. In the prospective study, participants were assigned to cohorts based on the clinical history participants reported in a screening survey and a study questionnaire. ImmuneRACE Cohort 3 recovered participants were defined by two consecutive negative NP/OP PCR tests, healthcare professional clearance, or symptom resolution. Each participant in the prospective study had whole blood, serum and a nasopharyngeal or oropharyngeal swab collected by mobile phlebotomists. Prospective study participants could optionally give additional blood draws and questionnaires over a roughly two-month period. Prospective study blood samples were shipped either frozen or at room temperature before DNA extraction.

The sequencing sample was made of PBMCs or T cells enriched from blood (not recorded which). This clonotype was sampled from a woman in her forties or fifties who had recovered from COVID-19. The rearrangement joined TRBV19 to TRBJ1-5, with no confidently assigned D gene. The CDR3 protein sequence reads: CASSARGLGQPQHF. The DNA reads as follows: TGTGCCAGTAGTGCCCGAGGCCTGGGTCAGCCCCAGCATTTT.